The 12 T cell receptor beta chains given below trace back to one sample, sequenced in a study of patients and donors after allogeneic stem cell transplantation. Each CDR3 protein is one row after TCRdb ran MiXCR on the RT-PCR reads. Altogether 50,000 to 60,000 distinct CDR3 sequences are present, approximately 12% being singletons, with the ten largest covering less than 35%. Sequences were obtained from blood, either unsorted or a sorted T cell fraction (not recorded which). These receptor sequences come from a human donor who was either an allogeneic HSCT recipient or a stem cell or donor lymphocyte infusion donor (not recorded which). It is not recorded whose cells these are; they may come from a transplant donor.

The chain uses TRBV24-1 and TRBJ2-2; 10 bases line up with TRBD2. With V trimmed by 5 bases and J by 3 bases, 14 bases remained unmatched. The CDR3 has 19 amino acids. Germline CDR1 reads KGHDR; CDR2 reads SFDVKD. CDR3 residues: CATSGLELAGVIDTGELFF. DNA of the CDR3: TGTGCCACCAGTGGCCTCGAGCTAGCGGGAGTAATCGACACCGGGGAGCTGTTTTTT.

V is TRBV6-5 and J is TRBJ2-7, with D perhaps matching TRBD1 (5 bases). Germline V CDR1 and CDR2: MNHEY, SVGAGI. The CDR3 covers 11 residues. The V end lost 6 bases, the J end lost 6 bases, and 9 bases lay between the germline ends. The CDR3 loop is CASSSQGEQYF. In DNA form, the CDR3 reads TGTGCCAGCAGCTCTCAGGGCGAGCAGTACTTC.

The V gene is TRBV9, the J gene TRBJ2-5; 8 bases map to TRBD2. Germline V gives CDR1 SGDLS, CDR2 YYNGEE. The CDR3 runs to 16 residues. V trimming: 6 bases; J trimming: 5 bases; junction bases outside the gene matches: 15. The CDR3 here is CASTLGVGAGVETQYF. Here the CDR3 DNA reads TGTGCCAGCACCCTGGGGGTCGGAGCGGGAGTCGAGACCCAGTACTTC.

This clonotype appeared many times. The chain couples TRBV12-3 or TRBV12-4 to TRBJ1-2, with D perhaps matching TRBD1 (6 bases). CDR3 length equals 15 residues. Deletions cut 0 bases from V and 5 bases from J, with 13 bases between. CDR3 sequence reads: CASSLAPGAGYGYTF. The CDR3 DNA reads TGTGCCAGCAGTTTAGCTCCGGGGGCAGGTTATGGCTACACCTTC.

This clonotype was seen many times. This rearrangement joins TRBV12-3 or TRBV12-4 to TRBJ1-2; D is undetermined. The V and J ends lost 10 bases and 4 bases respectively, with 16 bases between them. The CDR3 consists of 13 residues. The CDR3 DNA reads TGTGCCATCGCGCTGGGTGCTTCCTATGGCTACACCTTC. Translation gives CAIALGASYGYTF.

The J gene is TRBJ1-6, the V gene TRBV11-2; D not resolved. The V end lost 2 bases, the J end lost 5 bases, and 7 bases lay between the germline ends. The CDR3 has 14 amino acids. From germline, CDR1 is SGHAT and CDR2 FQNNGV. The CDR3 DNA reads as TGTGCCAGCAGCTTATCTCCGGATAATTCACCCCTCCACTTT. It specifies CASSLSPDNSPLHF.

This clonotype showed up many times. As DNA, the CDR3 is TGTGCCAGCAGCCTCCTGGGCGGGTCTAGTGAAGCTTTCTTT. Translated, it gives CASSLLGGSSEAFF. The rearrangement joins TRBV25-1 to TRBJ1-1; D gene uncertain. V was shortened by 6 bases and J by 7 bases, with 18 bases between the two germline ends. CDR1 MGHDK and CDR2 SYGVNS come from the germline V gene. There are 14 residues in the CDR3. Combining the CDR3 with reference TRBV25-1 and TRBJ1-1 gives the whole variable domain EADIYQTPRYLVIGTGKKITLECSQTMGHDKMYWYQQDPGMELHLIHYSYGVNSTEKGDLSSESTVSRIRTEHFPLTLESARPSHTSQYLCASSLLGGSSEAFFGQGTRLTVV.

This clonotype was counted many times. This chain's CDR3 is CASSWNGRVSNEQFF. In DNA, the CDR3 is TGCGCCAGCAGCTGGAATGGGCGAGTCAGCAATGAGCAGTTCTTC. The chain joins TRBV5-1 to TRBJ2-1, with unresolved D. The length of the CDR3 is 15 residues. CDR1 SGHRS and CDR2 YFSETQ come from the germline V gene. V was shortened by 3 bases and J by 6 bases, with 16 bases between the two germline ends.

This clonotype was counted at least ten times. This chain connects TRBV27 to TRBJ1-4; D unresolved. V was trimmed by 2 bases and J by 8 bases, leaving 12 bases between them. The CDR3 runs to 14 residues. Germline V gene lookup returns CDR1 MNHEY and CDR2 SMNVEV (reference sequence). This CDR3 reads CASSLTNGGEKLFF. The CDR3 region has the DNA TGTGCCAGCAGTTTAACCAATGGAGGCGAAAAACTGTTTTTT. The variable domain in full, with the rest retrieved from reference TRBV27 and TRBJ1-4, is EAQVTQNPRYLITVTGKKLTVTCSQNMNHEYMSWYRQDPGLGLRQIYYSMNVEVTDKGDVPEGYKVSRKEKRNFPLILESPSPNQTSLYFCASSLTNGGEKLFFGSGTQLSVL.

This clonotype has a count of ten or more. The chain couples TRBV5-1 to TRBJ2-1; 9 nucleotides align to TRBD2. This CDR3 is built from 16 residues. V lost 1 base and J lost 7; bases outside the gene matches: 9. The germline gives CDR1 SGHRS, CDR2 YFSETQ. CDR3 loop: CASSLILAGSGNEQFF. As DNA, the CDR3 is TGCGCCAGCAGCTTGATCCTAGCGGGATCGGGTAATGAGCAGTTCTTC.

The sample holds many counts of this clonotype. This chain uses TRBV12-3 or TRBV12-4 with TRBJ1-2; D not resolved. V lost 6 bases, J lost 2 bases, and 4 bases lay in between. This CDR3 comprises 11 residues. CDR3 nucleotides: TGTGCCAGCAGCCCAAACTATGGCTACACCTTC. The encoded protein is CASSPNYGYTF.

This clonotype was detected ten times or more. The chain is built from TRBV5-1 and TRBJ1-5; D is ambiguous. CDR1 and CDR2 from the germline V gene are SGHRS and YFSETQ. The CDR3 covers 15 residues. With 4 bases removed from V and 4 bases from J, the gap between germline ends came to 15 bases. CDR3 in DNA: TGCGCCAGCAGCAGGGAGGGAGCGGGAAATCAGCCCCAGCATTTT. It encodes CASSREGAGNQPQHF.